What follows are 17 T cell receptor beta chains derived from one specimen sequenced in a study of regulatory T cells in long-lasting Graves disease. Libraries of TCR beta came from iRepertoire HTBI primers plus Arm-PCR of CDR3 regions. Each CDR3 protein gets one entry after TCRdb re-called the multiplex PCR reads with MiXCR. The table records some 300,000 distinct CDR3 sequences, under 25% of them present only once. As to time point: persistent/refractory GD, antithyroid drugs over 5 years with positive TRAb. Extracted PBMC RNA gave rise to the TCR library. The material was peripheral blood mononuclear cells (PBMCs), obtained when the disease was refractory, from a patient treated with antithyroid drugs. The receptors derive from a female donor with Graves disease.

This clonotype was seen at least ten times. V gene TRBV27 combines with J gene TRBJ1-6; D not resolved. The CDR3 is made up of 14 amino acids. CDR1 and CDR2 (germline): MNHEY, SMNVEV (reference sequence). V was trimmed by 3 bases and J by 5 bases, leaving 8 bases between them. As DNA, the CDR3 is TGTGCCAGCAGTTTGACCGGGCATAATTCACCCCTCCACTTT. Residues: CASSLTGHNSPLHF.

Remarks on this clonotype: Since a much larger clone is just one base distant, this may be a read error. The chain joins TRBV6-2 or TRBV6-3 to TRBJ1-1; no reliable D call. This CDR3 is 15 amino acids long. CDR1 is MNHEY and CDR2 is SVGEGT in the germline V gene. V lost 6 bases, J lost 1 base, and 15 bases lay in between. The CDR3 bases are TGTGCCAGCAGGAACCCGACCCGAGGGAACACTGAAGCTTTCTTT. Residues: CASRNPTRGNTEAFF.

This clonotype came up many times. The gene calls are TRBV30 and TRBJ1-2; D gene unclear. CDR1 is GTSNPN, CDR2 SVGIG, per germline (reference sequence). Trimming removed 0 bases from V and 6 bases from J, with 14 bases in between. CDR3 length equals 14 residues. The DNA for the CDR3 is TGTGCCTGGAGTGTGCCCACGAAACGGGATGGCTACACCTTC. It codes for CAWSVPTKRDGYTF.

This clonotype was seen many times. The chain's CDR3 is CASSSRGGYQETQYF. CDR3 bases: TGTGCCAGCAGTTCCCGAGGGGGTTACCAAGAGACCCAGTACTTC. This sequence joins TRBV28 and TRBJ2-5, with a weak D call TRBD1 (6 bases). The CDR3 runs to 15 residues. Deletions cut 4 bases from V and 0 bases from J, with 12 bases between. The germline CDR1 and CDR2 sequences are MDHEN and SYDVKM.

There are many counts of this clonotype. This chain links TRBV7-2 with TRBJ2-7; D is uncertain. The CDR3 is 14 residues long. Trimming cost V 5 bases and J 3 bases, with 14 bases left between them. Germline V gene sequence: CDR1 SGHTA, CDR2 FQGNSA. CDR3 region: CASSPARTNYEQYF. CDR3 bases: TGTGCCAGCAGCCCGGCAAGGACCAACTACGAGCAGTACTTC.

This chain uses TRBV19 with TRBJ2-7, with D perhaps assigned TRBD1 or TRBD2 (5 bases each). V dropped 5 bases and J dropped 0 bases, with 17 bases sitting between them. The CDR3 sequence is 16 residues long. Germline V gives CDR1 LNHDA, CDR2 SQIVND (reference sequence). Written as DNA, the CDR3 is TGTGCCAGTAGTCCGGGACCGATATTTAGCTCCTACGAGCAGTACTTC. It yields the protein CASSPGPIFSSYEQYF.

In this sample, this clonotype turned up a few times. The chain couples TRBV7-9 to TRBJ1-1, with a tentative D call TRBD1 (6 bases). CDR3 length equals 13 residues. Germline V gives CDR1 SEHNR, CDR2 FQNEAQ (reference sequence). V was clipped by 5 bases and J by 5 bases, with 12 bases between them. The CDR3 sequence is CASSEQGATEAFF. The CDR3, as DNA: TGTGCCAGCAGCGAACAGGGCGCGACTGAAGCTTTCTTT.

This clonotype was observed at least ten times. The J gene is TRBJ2-5, the V gene TRBV28; D gene unclear. Germline loops: CDR1 MDHEN, CDR2 SYDVKM. This CDR3 is built from 16 residues. Trimming removed 3 bases at V and 0 bases at J, with 14 bases between. CDR3 sequence: CASSFILPVYQETQYF. The CDR3 region has the DNA TGTGCCAGCAGTTTTATTCTTCCAGTGTACCAAGAGACCCAGTACTTC.

The rearrangement joins TRBV2 to TRBJ1-4; 9 nucleotides match TRBD1. Germline CDR1 is SNHLY and CDR2 is FYNNEI. CDR3 length equals 14 residues. V was clipped by 7 bases and J by 7 bases; unmatched bases: 7. CDR3 DNA sequence: TGTGCCAGCAACTCTGGGACAGGGAGTGAAAAACTGTTTTTT. Its translation: CASNSGTGSEKLFF. Variable domain in full (rest from reference TRBV2 and TRBJ1-4): EPEVTQTPSHQVTQMGQEVILRCVPISNHLYFYWYRQILGQKVEFLVSFYNNEISEKSEIFDDQFSVERPDGSNFTLKIRSTKLEDSAMYFCASNSGTGSEKLFFGSGTQLSVL.

The chain combines TRBV27 with TRBJ2-7; D is undetermined. Germline V gene lookup returns CDR1 MNHEY and CDR2 SMNVEV (reference sequence). This CDR3 is 13 amino acids long. The V end lost 7 bases, the J end lost 1 base, and 11 bases lay between the germline ends. CDR3 sequence (DNA): TGTGCCAGCATGTCTCCGGTTTCCTACGAGCAGTACTTC. Its protein is CASMSPVSYEQYF.

There are a few counts of this clonotype. One junction end disagrees with the germline gene, perhaps due to a read error. The rearrangement uses TRBV7-9 and TRBJ2-5; TRBD1 aligns across 8 bases. CDR3 size: 17 residues. Germline V gene data show CDR1 as SEHNR and CDR2 as FQNEAQ (reference sequence). CDR3 sequence reads: CTSSLFGTGAHQETQYF. DNA for the CDR3: TGTACCAGCAGCCTGTTCGGGACAGGCGCCCACCAAGAGACCCAGTACTTC.

This clonotype was observed a few times. The chain employs TRBV12-3 or TRBV12-4 and TRBJ2-2, with D possibly matching TRBD1 (5 bases). This CDR3 has 13 residues. V lost 7 bases and J lost 7, with 13 bases in between. The CDR3 DNA reads TGTGCCAGCACCAAGACAGTGGTCGGGGAGCTGTTTTTT. Amino acid sequence: CASTKTVVGELFF.

This clonotype came up a few times. The CDR3 sequence: CASSRRTSGQYEQYF. CDR3 coding DNA: TGTGCCAGCAGCCGCCGGACTAGCGGACAGTACGAGCAGTACTTC. V and J are TRBV14 and TRBJ2-7; 10 bases fit TRBD2. Trimming at V came to 4 bases and at J to 4 bases, leaving 7 bases not matched to a gene. Germline CDR1 SGHDN, CDR2 FVKESK. The CDR3 extends over 15 amino acids.

This clonotype was seen ten or more times. Compared with germline, one end of the junction differs, possibly owing to a read error. This chain uses TRBV6-2 or TRBV6-3 with TRBJ2-7; D gene uncertain. CDR1 is MNHEY, CDR2 SVGEGT, per germline. The CDR3 consists of 13 residues. The CDR3 DNA reads TGTACCAGCAGGCCGATAATCTCCTACGAGCAGTACTTC. Its protein product is CTSRPIISYEQYF.

This rearrangement joins TRBV29-1 to TRBJ2-6; 11 bases map to TRBD2. With V trimmed by 0 bases and J by 2 bases, 12 bases remained unmatched. CDR3 length equals 20 residues. Germline loops: CDR1 SQVTM, CDR2 ANQGSEA. The CDR3 sequence: CSVEDTQTSGSKPGANVLTF. CDR3 coding DNA: TGCAGCGTTGAAGATACCCAAACTAGCGGGAGTAAACCTGGGGCCAACGTCCTGACTTTC.

This clonotype was found many times. This chain links TRBV6-1 with TRBJ1-1, with D possibly TRBD1 on 6 matching bases. CDR1 and CDR2 from the germline V gene are MNHNS and SASEGT. The CDR3 spans 13 residues. V lost 7 bases and J 2 bases, leaving 11 bases between the germline ends. CDR3 in DNA: TGTGCCAGCACGGACAGAACAAACACTGAAGCTTTCTTT. Protein sequence: CASTDRTNTEAFF.

Comments on this clonotype: A junction boundary mismatches the germline segment, possibly from a read error. V usage is TRBV18 and J usage is TRBJ1-5; D is unresolved. Germline V gene data show CDR1 as KGHSH and CDR2 as LQKENI. The CDR3 has 10 residues. The CDR3 region is CASSPQAQHF. CDR3 in DNA: TGTGCCAGCTCACCTCAGGCCCAGCATTTT.